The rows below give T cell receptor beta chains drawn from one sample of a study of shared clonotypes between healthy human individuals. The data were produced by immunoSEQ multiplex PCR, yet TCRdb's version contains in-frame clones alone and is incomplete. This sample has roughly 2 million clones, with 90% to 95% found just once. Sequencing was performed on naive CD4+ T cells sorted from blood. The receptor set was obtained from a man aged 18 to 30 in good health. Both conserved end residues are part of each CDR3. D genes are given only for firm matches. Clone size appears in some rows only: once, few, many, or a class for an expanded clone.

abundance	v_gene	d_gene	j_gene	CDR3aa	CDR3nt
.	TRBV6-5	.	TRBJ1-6	CASKKGVDSPLHF	TGTGCCAGCAAAAAGGGGGTGGATTCACCCCTCCACTTT
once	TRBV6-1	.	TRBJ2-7	CASSELWRWEQYF	TGTGCCAGCAGTGAATTGTGGAGGTGGGAGCAGTACTTC
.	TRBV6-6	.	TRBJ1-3	CASNPSSGNTIYF	TGTGCCAGCAATCCCAGCTCTGGAAACACCATATATTTT
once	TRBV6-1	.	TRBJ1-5	CASSELDSNQTQHF	TGTGCCAGCAGTGAATTGGATAGCAATCAGACCCAGCATTTT
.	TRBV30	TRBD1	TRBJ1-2	CASNRDRDYGYTF	TGTGCCAGTAACCGGGACAGAGACTATGGCTACACCTTC
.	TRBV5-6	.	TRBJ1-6	CASSLARQGEYNSPLHF	TGTGCCAGCAGCTTGGCCCGGCAGGGAGAGTATAATTCACCCCTCCACTTT
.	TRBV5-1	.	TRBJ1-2	CASSLGQSGYTF	TGCGCCAGCAGCTTGGGTCAGTCTGGCTACACCTTC
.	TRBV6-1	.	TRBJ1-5	CASSVGDYYSNQPQHF	TGTGCCAGCAGTGTGGGGGATTATTATAGCAATCAGCCCCAGCATTTT
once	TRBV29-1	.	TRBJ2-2	CSFRTFNTGELFF	TGCAGCTTTCGGACTTTTAACACCGGGGAGCTGTTTTTT
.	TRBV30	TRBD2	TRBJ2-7	CAWSVQRGAYEQYF	TGTGCCTGGAGTGTCCAGCGGGGAGCCTACGAGCAGTACTTC
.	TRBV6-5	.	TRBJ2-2	CASRLQGEGTGELFF	TGTGCCAGCAGATTACAGGGGGAGGGCACCGGGGAGCTGTTTTTT
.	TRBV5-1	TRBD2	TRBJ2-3	CASSPGSGGGQQYF	TGCGCCAGCAGCCCAGGCAGTGGGGGAGGGCAGCAGTATTTT
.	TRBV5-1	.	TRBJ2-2	CASSPDPRTGELFF	TGCGCCAGCAGCCCGGACCCTAGGACCGGGGAGCTGTTTTTT
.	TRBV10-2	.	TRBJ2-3	CAGGTGPGTDTQYF	TGCGCCGGAGGAACGGGACCAGGCACAGATACGCAGTATTTT
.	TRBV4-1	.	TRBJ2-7	CASSQVDSSREDEQYF	TGCGCCAGCAGCCAAGTCGATTCGTCCAGGGAGGACGAGCAGTACTTC